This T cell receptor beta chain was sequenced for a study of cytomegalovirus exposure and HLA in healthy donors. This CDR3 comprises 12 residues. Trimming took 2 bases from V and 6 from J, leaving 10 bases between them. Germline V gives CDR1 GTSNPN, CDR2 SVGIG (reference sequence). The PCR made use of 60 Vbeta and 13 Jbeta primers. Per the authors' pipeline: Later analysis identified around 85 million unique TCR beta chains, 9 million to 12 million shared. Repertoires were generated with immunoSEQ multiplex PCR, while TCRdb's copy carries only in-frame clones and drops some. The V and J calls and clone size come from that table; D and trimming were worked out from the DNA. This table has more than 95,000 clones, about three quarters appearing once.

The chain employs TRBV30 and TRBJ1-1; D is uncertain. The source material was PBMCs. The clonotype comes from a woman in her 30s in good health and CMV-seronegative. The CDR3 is CAWSTQKPEAFF. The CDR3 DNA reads TGTGCCTGGAGTACACAAAAACCTGAAGCTTTCTTT.